One sample yielded the 16 T cell receptor beta chains listed below, sequenced in a study of shared clonotypes between healthy human individuals (dated by TCRdb to the early 2020s). Library preparation used the immunoSEQ multiplex PCR assay. This is the immuneACCESS table as TCRdb keeps it, with only in-frame sequences that have V and J called. A part of the clones is gone; compared with another copy, unresolved V genes explain less than half, and the rest is unexplained. This sample holds a few million clones; around 95% were observed only once. The ten largest clones take up 0.1% to 0.15% of the sample. The source material was naive CD4+ T cells sorted from blood. The cell subset or site label, read with the paper, signifies: CD45RA+ positively selected. The receptors were sampled from a man between 18 and 29 years old in good health.

This sequence joins TRBV30 and TRBJ1-2, with unresolved D. Trimming removed 2 bases from V and 7 bases from J, with 8 bases in between. The CDR3 is made up of 11 amino acids. Germline loops: CDR1 GTSNPN, CDR2 SVGIG (reference sequence). CDR3 DNA: TGTGCCTGGAGTTCCGGGAGTGGCTACACCTTC. Protein: CAWSSGSGYTF.

On this clone: Other DNA sequences from this sample encode an identical CDR3 as well. The genes are TRBV2 and TRBJ2-5; D perhaps matches TRBD2 (6 bases). This CDR3 is built from 12 residues. Germline-derived CDR1 and CDR2 are SNHLY and FYNNEI. V lost 8 bases, J lost 4 bases, and 11 bases lay in between. The CDR3, as DNA: TGTGCCAGCCGTCGGAGGGCAGAGACCCAGTACTTC. Protein product: CASRRRAETQYF.

V gene TRBV18 combines with J gene TRBJ1-1; perhaps TRBD1 as D (5 bases). CDR1 KGHSH and CDR2 LQKENI come from the germline V gene. The ends were cut back, 6 bases at V and 0 bases at J, with 17 bases in the middle. This CDR3 has 16 residues. Written as DNA, the CDR3 is TGTGCCAGCTCCGGACTACCCGGGGCAATGAACACTGAAGCTTTCTTT. It encodes CASSGLPGAMNTEAFF.

Comment on this clone: Other DNA sequences in the same sample also yield this CDR3. CDR3 nucleotides: TGTGCCAGCAGTTTAAGGACGCCCTACGAGCAGTACTTC. Translating it yields CASSLRTPYEQYF. This chain connects TRBV28 to TRBJ2-7; the D is unclear. Trimming pared 2 bases from V and 2 bases from J, leaving 7 bases between. The V gene's germline CDR1 is MDHEN and CDR2 SYDVKM. This CDR3 spans 13 amino acids.

This clone has just one count. V is TRBV6-5 and J is TRBJ2-3; 7 nucleotides align to TRBD2. This CDR3 comprises 13 residues. Germline V gene data show CDR1 as MNHEY and CDR2 as SVGAGI. The junction had 5 bases not matched to a gene; V was cut back by 6 bases and J by 5 bases. The CDR3 loop is CASREPGGDTQYF. Written as DNA, the CDR3 is TGTGCCAGCAGGGAGCCGGGGGGAGATACGCAGTATTTT.

This chain uses TRBV25-1 with TRBJ2-2; D is possibly TRBD1 or TRBD2 (5 bases each). Trimming removed 2 bases from V and 4 bases from J, with 11 bases in between. Germline CDR1 reads MGHDK; CDR2 reads SYGVNS. The CDR3 is 15 amino acids. The CDR3 nucleotides are TGTGCCAGCAGTGAAACCAGGGACGCCACCGGGGAGCTGTTTTTT. Residues: CASSETRDATGELFF.

CDR3 loop: CASSISGGLAVGTDTQYF. CDR3 DNA: TGTGCCAGCAGCATTAGCGGGGGCCTCGCTGTGGGCACAGATACGCAGTATTTT. The chain carries TRBV9 and TRBJ2-3; 9 positions agree with TRBD2. V shed 4 bases and J 1 base; nucleotides not matched to a gene: 13. CDR3 length equals 18 residues. Germline V gene data show CDR1 as SGDLS and CDR2 as YYNGEE.

In the case of this clone: Other DNA sequences in this sample translate to the same CDR3. The rearrangement joins TRBV7-2 to TRBJ2-7, with no clear D. Germline V CDR1 and CDR2: SGHTA, FQGNSA. This CDR3 has 14 residues. The V end lost 2 bases, the J end lost 0 bases, and 8 bases lay between the germline ends. The CDR3 nucleotides read TGTGCCAGCAGCTTAAGGCGGAGCTCCTACGAGCAGTACTTC. It codes for CASSLRRSSYEQYF.

The V and J genes are TRBV11-2 and TRBJ1-6, with D possibly being TRBD1 (6 bases). This CDR3 comprises 15 residues. Trimming removed 3 bases from V and 9 bases from J, with 15 bases in between. Germline-derived CDR1 and CDR2 are SGHAT and FQNNGV. The CDR3 coding sequence is TGTGCCAGCAGCTTCCTCGATCAGGGGATTTCACCCCTCCACTTT. As protein: CASSFLDQGISPLHF.

This chain uses TRBV30 with TRBJ2-7, with D perhaps TRBD1 or TRBD2 (5 bases each). The CDR3 covers 14 residues. V shed 3 bases and J shed 5 bases, with 17 bases lying between them. CDR1 is GTSNPN and CDR2 is SVGIG in the germline V gene (reference sequence). The CDR3: CAWRGRWGWNEQYF. The CDR3 bases are TGTGCCTGGAGGGGACGGTGGGGATGGAACGAGCAGTACTTC.

The chain couples TRBV5-6 to TRBJ2-7; the match to TRBD1 covers 7 bases. V lost 0 bases, J lost 7 bases, and 13 bases stayed unmatched. Per the germline V gene, CDR1 is SGHDT and CDR2 is YYEEEE. There are 16 residues in the CDR3. The CDR3 nucleotides read TGTGCCAGCAGCTTGGATTTCAGGGGGTACCTCTTTGAGCAGTACTTC. This translates into CASSLDFRGYLFEQYF.

To note about this clone: Other nucleotide sequences in the sample specify the same CDR3. This chain links TRBV6-5 with TRBJ2-7, with D perhaps TRBD2 (6 bases). V dropped 2 bases and J dropped 7 bases, with 6 bases sitting between them. Germline V gene lookup returns CDR1 MNHEY and CDR2 SVGAGI. The CDR3 consists of 11 residues. CDR3 residues: CASSYGGEQYF. In DNA, the CDR3 is TGTGCCAGCAGTTACGGAGGGGAGCAGTACTTC.

The rearrangement uses TRBV9 and TRBJ1-6; weak D call: TRBD1 (6 bases). In germline, CDR1 is SGDLS, CDR2 YYNGEE. Trimming left V 4 bases short and J 7 bases short, with 15 bases between. The CDR3 is 15 amino acids. The DNA for the CDR3 is TGTGCCAGCAGCAGCGGCACAGGGCTCAATTCACCCCTCCACTTT. Translating gives CASSSGTGLNSPLHF.

The chain is built from TRBV6-6 and TRBJ2-3; D not resolved. CDR1 and CDR2 from the germline V gene are MNHNY and SVGAGI (reference sequence). V was pared by 1 base and J by 3 bases, with 5 bases between. The CDR3 is made up of 13 amino acids. The CDR3 spells CASSYFGTDTQYF. CDR3 nucleotide sequence: TGTGCCAGCAGTTACTTTGGGACAGATACGCAGTATTTT.

V and J are TRBV6-4 and TRBJ1-4; D is ambiguous. There are 13 residues in the CDR3. The germline gives CDR1 MRHNA, CDR2 SNTAGT. Trimming removed 10 bases at V and 0 bases at J, with 9 bases between. The CDR3 is CANQLATNEKLFF. For the CDR3, the DNA is TGTGCCAACCAGCTTGCAACTAATGAAAAACTGTTTTTT.

The V gene is TRBV30, the J gene TRBJ1-1; 9 bases match TRBD1. Trimming at V came to 0 bases and at J to 5 bases, leaving 10 bases not matched to a gene. CDR3 length: 16 amino acids. Germline CDR1 reads GTSNPN; CDR2 reads SVGIG (reference sequence). In nucleotides, the CDR3 is TGTGCCTGGAGTGTCCTAAGGACAGGGGCTGGGACTGAAGCTTTCTTT. It translates to CAWSVLRTGAGTEAFF.